This TCR beta chain was recovered during a study of blood T cell repertoires in COVID-19. This clone was counted between two and nine times. The method was immunoSEQ multiplex PCR; TCRdb's version includes in-frame clones alone and lacks a portion of them. The table lists approximately 150,000 clones, 79% of them singletons. Trimming shortened V by 6 bases and J by 9 bases, and 15 bases separated the two germline ends. Germline CDR1 is MDHEN and CDR2 is SYDVKM. This CDR3 contains 12 residues. The TCR originated in a man aged 45 to 65 with active or convalescent COVID-19. Source material: peripheral blood. This chain joins TRBV28 and TRBJ2-7; possible D gene TRBD1, 6 bases. The CDR3 DNA is TGTGCCAGCAGCAGGACAGCTCTCGGGCAGTACTTC. It yields the protein CASSRTALGQYF.